This T cell receptor beta chain was captured by sequencing in a study of control samples from healthy donors and cancer patients. Assay used: immunoSEQ multiplex PCR; TCRdb lists only in-frame clones, some missing. This table has around 140,000 clones, around nine tenths appearing once. The CDR3 has 14 amino acids. Germline V gene data show CDR1 as SGHDT and CDR2 as YYEEEE. Trimming took 3 bases from V and 7 from J; bases not matched to a gene: 6. Sequenced sample: blood. The gene calls are TRBV5-6 and TRBJ1-2; 10 bases agree with TRBD1. This receptor was taken from a man between 35 and 55 years old in good health. The CDR3 sequence: CASSYGTGVGGYTF. CDR3 in DNA: TGTGCCAGCAGCTACGGGACAGGGGTGGGTGGCTACACCTTC.